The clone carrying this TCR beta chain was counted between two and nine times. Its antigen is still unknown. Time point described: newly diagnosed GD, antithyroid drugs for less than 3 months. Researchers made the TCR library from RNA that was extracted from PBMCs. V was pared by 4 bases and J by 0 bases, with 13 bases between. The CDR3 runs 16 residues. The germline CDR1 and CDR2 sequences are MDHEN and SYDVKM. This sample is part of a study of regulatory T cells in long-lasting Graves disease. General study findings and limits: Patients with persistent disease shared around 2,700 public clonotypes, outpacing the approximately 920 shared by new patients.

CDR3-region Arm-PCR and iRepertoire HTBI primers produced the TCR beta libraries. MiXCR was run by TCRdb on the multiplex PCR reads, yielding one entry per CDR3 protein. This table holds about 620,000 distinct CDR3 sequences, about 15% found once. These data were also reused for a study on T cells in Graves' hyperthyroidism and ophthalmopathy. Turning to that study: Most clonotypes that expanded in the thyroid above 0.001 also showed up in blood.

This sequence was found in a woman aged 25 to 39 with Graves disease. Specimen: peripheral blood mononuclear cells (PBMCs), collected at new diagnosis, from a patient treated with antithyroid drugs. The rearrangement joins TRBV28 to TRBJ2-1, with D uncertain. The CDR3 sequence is CASSSSRTSSYNEQFF. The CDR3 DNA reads TGTGCCAGCAGTTCTTCCCGTACGAGCTCCTACAATGAGCAGTTCTTC.